The 21 T cell receptor beta chains below all came from one sample that was sequenced in a study of Ad26.COV2.S vaccination and SARS-CoV-2 variants. Indicated treatment: around 19 received Ad26.COV2.S at low or high dose, single or two shots; five or six received placebo; per-sample allocation not given. Specimens were obtained on day 63 following the first vaccine or placebo injection. The protocol was immunoSEQ multiplex PCR, while the TCRdb copy is restricted to in-frame clones and leaves out a portion. The data show hundreds of thousands of clones, around 90% seen once. Sequenced here: peripheral blood, sampled in a trial of Ad26.COV2.S vaccine versus placebo. The receptors stem from a person aged 18-60 years who received the Ad26.COV2.S COVID-19 vaccine or a placebo.

The J gene is TRBJ2-7, the V gene TRBV3-1 (or the pseudogene TRBV3-2), with D possibly TRBD1 on 5 matching bases. The CDR3 has 15 amino acids. V was shortened by 2 bases and J by 6 bases, with 17 bases between the two germline ends. Germline loops: CDR1 LGHDT, CDR2 YNNKEL (reference sequence). The CDR3: CASSQFPTQASEQYF. The CDR3 DNA reads TGTGCCAGCAGCCAATTCCCCACACAGGCCAGCGAGCAGTACTTC.

The chain joins TRBV20-1 to TRBJ2-1; weak D call: TRBD1 (6 bases). CDR1 is DFQATT, CDR2 SNEGSKA, per germline (reference sequence). Trimming removed 6 bases from V and 10 bases from J, with 13 bases in between. CDR3 size: 11 residues. CDR3 bases: TGCAGTGCCCTACAGGGTTACGAGCAGTTCTTC. Translating it yields CSALQGYEQFF.

The V gene is TRBV4-3, the J gene TRBJ2-5; no reliable D call. Germline CDR1 reads LGHNA; CDR2 reads YSLEER. The CDR3 extends over 14 amino acids. V was cut by 1 base and J by 5 bases, with 11 bases left in between. CDR3 sequence (DNA): TGCGCCAGCAGCCAAGTCCAACGAGGCGAGACCCAGTACTTC. Encoded protein: CASSQVQRGETQYF.

This clone was counted between two and nine times. The rearrangement uses TRBV30 and TRBJ1-1; D is unclear. V dropped 0 bases and J dropped 0 bases, with 5 bases sitting between them. This CDR3 contains 13 residues. Germline CDR1 is GTSNPN and CDR2 is SVGIG (reference sequence). The CDR3 sequence: CAWSVTLNTEAFF. In nucleotides, the CDR3 is TGTGCCTGGAGTGTAACTCTGAACACTGAAGCTTTCTTT.

The chain joins TRBV6-1 to TRBJ1-2; D is unresolved. The CDR3 loop spans 14 amino acids. V was cut by 5 bases and J by 0 bases, with 10 bases left in between. Germline lookup yields CDR1 MNHNS and CDR2 SASEGT. CDR3 loop: CASSPRPANYGYTF. CDR3 nucleotide sequence: TGTGCCAGCAGTCCCCGGCCAGCTAACTATGGCTACACCTTC.

The V call is TRBV18, the J call TRBJ2-7; D gene unclear. The V end lost 4 bases, the J end lost 0 bases, and 10 bases lay between the germline ends. CDR3 length: 14 amino acids. Germline V gene lookup returns CDR1 KGHSH and CDR2 LQKENI. As DNA, the CDR3 is TGTGCCAGCTCACAGGCCAGCCTCTCCTACGAGCAGTACTTC. As protein: CASSQASLSYEQYF.

The chain has TRBV5-1 and TRBJ1-6; no definite D call. Germline values: CDR1 SGHRS, CDR2 YFSETQ. The CDR3 sequence is 16 residues long. Trimming pared 3 bases from V and 0 bases from J, leaving 10 bases between. CDR3 in amino acids: CASSWWGSSYNSPLHF. The CDR3 region has the DNA TGCGCCAGCAGCTGGTGGGGAAGCTCCTATAATTCACCCCTCCACTTT.

This rearrangement joins TRBV2 to TRBJ2-1; D is perhaps TRBD2 (6 bases). Germline V CDR1 and CDR2: SNHLY, FYNNEI. The CDR3 sequence is 15 residues long. Trimming removed 6 bases from V and 0 bases from J, with 12 bases in between. In DNA form, the CDR3 reads TGTGCCAGCAGGGGGGACTTCTCCTCCTACAATGAGCAGTTCTTC. Protein product: CASRGDFSSYNEQFF.

The chain uses TRBV18 and TRBJ2-1, with D unresolved. Germline values: CDR1 KGHSH, CDR2 LQKENI. The V gene lost 0 bases and the J gene lost 7 bases, with 7 bases spanning the gap. CDR3 length: 13 amino acids. The CDR3 bases are TGTGCCAGCTCACCACCGTCGGAAAATGAGCAGTTCTTC. Residues: CASSPPSENEQFF.

This clone was found once. The CDR3 reads CASSLRTERETQYF. DNA of the CDR3: TGTGCCAGCAGCCTTCGGACAGAACGGGAGACCCAGTACTTC. The chain combines TRBV3-1 (or the pseudogene TRBV3-2) with TRBJ2-5; a possible D gene is TRBD1 (6 bases). Germline assignment: CDR1 LGHDT and CDR2 YNNKEL (reference sequence). The germline V and J ends were trimmed by 4 bases and 5 bases, with 14 bases remaining between them. The CDR3 contains 14 residues.

The V gene is TRBV27, the J gene TRBJ2-1; tentatively, D is TRBD2 (5 bases). V was clipped by 1 base and J by 5 bases, with 6 bases between them. This CDR3 has 13 amino acids. Germline V gene data show CDR1 as MNHEY and CDR2 as SMNVEV (reference sequence). CDR3 nucleotides: TGTGCCAGCAGTTTATGGGGAGACAATGAGCAGTTCTTC. It translates to CASSLWGDNEQFF.

This chain uses TRBV18 with TRBJ1-1; TRBD1 aligns across 10 bases. V trimming: 3 bases; J trimming: 3 bases; junction bases outside the gene matches: 7. The CDR3 has 16 amino acids. Germline CDR1 and CDR2: KGHSH and LQKENI. CDR3 sequence reads: CASSPSRQGAHTEAFF. Here the CDR3 DNA reads TGTGCCAGCTCACCCAGTAGACAGGGGGCTCACACTGAAGCTTTCTTT.

Of note for this clone: At one boundary the junction diverges from the germline segment, which might be a read error. V is TRBV30 and J is TRBJ2-7, with D unclear. Germline values: CDR1 GTSNPN, CDR2 SVGIG (reference sequence). This CDR3 comprises 13 residues. The CDR3 DNA follows: TGTGCCTGGAGTGTACTGGGGATACAGCGTCTGGACTTC. It translates to CAWSVLGIQRLDF.

The chain is built from TRBV30 and TRBJ1-6; tentative D call: TRBD1 (6 bases). This CDR3 has 13 amino acids. Trimming pared 3 bases from V and 7 bases from J, leaving 10 bases between. Looked up from germline, CDR1 is GTSNPN and CDR2 is SVGIG (reference sequence). For the CDR3, the DNA is TGTGCCTGGAGGTTGCAGGGGAATTCACCCCTCCACTTT. Translated, it gives CAWRLQGNSPLHF.

On this clone: One junction end does not reproduce the germline sequence, and a read error may be involved. This chain links TRBV10-1 with TRBJ2-1, with D perhaps given as TRBD1 or TRBD2 (5 bases each). Germline CDR1 and CDR2: WNHNN and SYGVQD (reference sequence). The CDR3 loop spans 15 amino acids. CDR3 loop: CASSESGTSNNEQFF. The CDR3 DNA reads as TGCGCCAGCAGTGAGTCAGGGACCTCCAACAATGAGCAGTTCTTC.

The chain carries TRBV6-5 and TRBJ1-5; possible D gene TRBD1, 6 bases. Looked up from germline, CDR1 is MNHEY and CDR2 is SVGAGI. The CDR3 sequence is 14 residues long. The germline V and J ends were trimmed by 6 bases and 3 bases, with 12 bases remaining between them. CDR3 in amino acids: CASSRQAYNQPQHF. The CDR3, as DNA: TGTGCCAGCAGCCGACAGGCCTACAATCAGCCCCAGCATTTT.

The rearrangement links TRBV5-4 to TRBJ2-5; D tentatively reads TRBD1 or TRBD2 (5 bases each). CDR1 and CDR2 (germline): SGHNT, YYREEE (reference sequence). Between the trimmed V and J ends, which lost 0 bases and 4 bases, there was a span of 10 bases. CDR3 size: 14 residues. CDR3 DNA sequence: TGTGCCAGCAGCTTGGGAGCAGGGAGAGAGACCCAGTACTTC. It codes for CASSLGAGRETQYF.

The J gene is TRBJ2-3, the V gene TRBV10-2; D not resolved. The germline V gene encodes CDR1 WSHSY and CDR2 SAAADI. Between the trimmed V and J ends, which lost 11 bases and 5 bases, there was a span of 11 bases. This CDR3 is 11 amino acids long. CDR3 region: CASTVEDTQYF. In DNA form, the CDR3 reads TGCGCCTCGACGGTGGAAGATACGCAGTATTTT.

This rearrangement joins TRBV9 to TRBJ1-3, with unresolved D. In germline, CDR1 is SGDLS, CDR2 YYNGEE. The CDR3 runs 16 residues. Trimming took 0 bases from V and 0 from J, leaving 10 bases between them. As DNA, the CDR3 is TGTGCCAGCAGCGTAGGGGCTACGAACTCTGGAAACACCATATATTTT. It codes for CASSVGATNSGNTIYF.

V usage is TRBV7-2 and J usage is TRBJ2-6; D ambiguous. The V end was cut by 0 bases, the J end by 0 bases, with 6 bases between. The germline V gene encodes CDR1 SGHTA and CDR2 FQGNSA. There are 16 residues in the CDR3. The CDR3 protein is CASSLARSSGANVLTF. Written as DNA, the CDR3 is TGTGCCAGCAGCTTAGCCAGGAGCTCTGGGGCCAACGTCCTGACTTTC.

This chain connects TRBV2 to TRBJ2-1, with 11 bases lining up with TRBD2. V was clipped by 8 bases and J by 4 bases; unmatched bases: 13. Germline V CDR1 and CDR2: SNHLY, FYNNEI. The CDR3 runs 17 residues. The CDR3 reads CASQATPTSGAYNEQFF. CDR3 in DNA: TGTGCCAGCCAGGCTACTCCGACTAGCGGGGCGTACAATGAGCAGTTCTTC.